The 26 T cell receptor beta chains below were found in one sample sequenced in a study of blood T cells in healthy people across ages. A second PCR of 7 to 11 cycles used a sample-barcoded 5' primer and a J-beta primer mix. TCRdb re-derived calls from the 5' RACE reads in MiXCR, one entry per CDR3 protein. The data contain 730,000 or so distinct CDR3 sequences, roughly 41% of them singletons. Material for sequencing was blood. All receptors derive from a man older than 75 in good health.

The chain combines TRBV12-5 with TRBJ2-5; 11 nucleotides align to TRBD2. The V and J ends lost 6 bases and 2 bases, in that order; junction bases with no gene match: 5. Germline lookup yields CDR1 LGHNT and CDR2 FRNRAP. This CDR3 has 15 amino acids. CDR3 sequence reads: CASGTSGVPQETQYF. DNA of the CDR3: TGTGCTAGTGGGACTAGCGGGGTACCACAAGAGACCCAGTACTTC.

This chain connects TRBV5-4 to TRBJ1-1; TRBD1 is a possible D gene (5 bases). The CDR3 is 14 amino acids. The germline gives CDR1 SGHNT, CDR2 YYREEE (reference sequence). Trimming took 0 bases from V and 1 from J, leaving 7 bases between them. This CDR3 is CASSLVGQNTEAFF. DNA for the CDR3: TGTGCCAGCAGCTTGGTCGGACAGAACACTGAAGCTTTCTTT. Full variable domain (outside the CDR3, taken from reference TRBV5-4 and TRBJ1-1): ETGVTQSPTHLIKTRGQQVTLRCSSQSGHNTVSWYQQALGQGPQFIFQYYREEENGRGNFPPRFSGLQFPNYSSELNVNALELDDSALYLCASSLVGQNTEAFFGQGTRLTVV.

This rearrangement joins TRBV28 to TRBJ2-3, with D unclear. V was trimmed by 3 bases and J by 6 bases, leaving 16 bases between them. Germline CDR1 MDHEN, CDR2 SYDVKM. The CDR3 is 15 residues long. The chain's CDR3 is CASSFVSQVRDTQYF. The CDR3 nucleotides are TGTGCCAGCAGTTTTGTGAGCCAAGTTAGGGATACGCAGTATTTT. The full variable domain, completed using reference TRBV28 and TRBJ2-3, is DVKVTQSSRYLVKRTGEKVFLECVQDMDHENMFWYRQDPGLGLRLIYFSYDVKMKEKGDIPEGYSVSREKKERFSLILESASTNQTSMYLCASSFVSQVRDTQYFGPGTRLTVL.

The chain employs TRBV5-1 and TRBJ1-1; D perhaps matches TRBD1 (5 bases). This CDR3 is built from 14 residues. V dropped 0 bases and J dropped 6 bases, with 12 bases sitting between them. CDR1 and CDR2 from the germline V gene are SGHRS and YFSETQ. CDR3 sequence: CASSLDQGLAEAFF. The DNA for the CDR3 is TGCGCCAGCAGCTTGGACCAGGGTCTTGCTGAAGCTTTCTTT.

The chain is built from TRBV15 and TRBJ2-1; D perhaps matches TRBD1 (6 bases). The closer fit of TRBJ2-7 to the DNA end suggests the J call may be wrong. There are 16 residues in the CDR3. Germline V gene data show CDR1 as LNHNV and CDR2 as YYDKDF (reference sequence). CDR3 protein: CATSKGQMSSYNEQYF. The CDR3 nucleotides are TGTGCCACCAGCAAGGGACAAATGAGCTCCTACAATGAGCAGTACTTC.

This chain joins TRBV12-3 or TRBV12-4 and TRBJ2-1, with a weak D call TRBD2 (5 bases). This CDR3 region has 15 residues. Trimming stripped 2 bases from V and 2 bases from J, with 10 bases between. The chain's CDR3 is CASSLSRDTYNEQFF. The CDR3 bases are TGTGCCAGCAGTTTATCCCGGGATACCTACAATGAGCAGTTCTTC.

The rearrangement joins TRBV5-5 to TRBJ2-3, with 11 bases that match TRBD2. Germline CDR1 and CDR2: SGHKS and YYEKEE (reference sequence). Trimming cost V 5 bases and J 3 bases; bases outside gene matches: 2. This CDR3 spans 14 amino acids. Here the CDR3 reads CASRVAGGTDTQYF. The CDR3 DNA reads TGTGCCAGCAGGGTAGCGGGGGGGACAGATACGCAGTATTTT.

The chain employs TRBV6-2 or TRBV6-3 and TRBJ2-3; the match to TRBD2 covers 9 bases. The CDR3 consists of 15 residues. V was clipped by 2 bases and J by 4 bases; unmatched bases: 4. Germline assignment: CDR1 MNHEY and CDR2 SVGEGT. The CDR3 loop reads CASSYLAGIADTQYF. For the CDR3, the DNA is TGTGCCAGCAGTTACCTAGCGGGGATCGCAGATACGCAGTATTTT.

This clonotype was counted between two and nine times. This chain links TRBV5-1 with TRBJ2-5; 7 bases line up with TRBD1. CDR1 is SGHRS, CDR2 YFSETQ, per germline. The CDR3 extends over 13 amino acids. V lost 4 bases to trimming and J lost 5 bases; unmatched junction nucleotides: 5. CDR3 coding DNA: TGCGCCAGCAGCGCCCGGGACAGCGAGACCCAGTACTTC. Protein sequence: CASSARDSETQYF.

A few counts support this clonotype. CDR3 sequence reads: CASTTKPADTQYF. As DNA, the CDR3 is TGTGCCAGCACTACTAAGCCAGCAGATACGCAGTATTTT. J is TRBJ2-3 and V is TRBV6-1, with D uncertain. This CDR3 spans 13 amino acids. Trimming pared 7 bases from V and 4 bases from J, leaving 12 bases between. Germline V lookup: CDR1 MNHNS, CDR2 SASEGT.

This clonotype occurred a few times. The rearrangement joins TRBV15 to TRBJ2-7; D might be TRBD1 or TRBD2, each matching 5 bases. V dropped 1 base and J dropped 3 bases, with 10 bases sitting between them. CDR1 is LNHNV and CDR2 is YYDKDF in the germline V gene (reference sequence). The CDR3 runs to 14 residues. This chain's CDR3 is CATSRVERGYEQYF. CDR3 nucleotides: TGTGCCACCAGCAGAGTCGAGAGGGGCTACGAGCAGTACTTC.

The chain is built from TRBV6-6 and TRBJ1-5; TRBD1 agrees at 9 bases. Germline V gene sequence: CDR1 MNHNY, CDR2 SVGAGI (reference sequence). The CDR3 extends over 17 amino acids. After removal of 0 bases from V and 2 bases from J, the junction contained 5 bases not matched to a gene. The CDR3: CASSYSTGGGGNQPQHF. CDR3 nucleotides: TGTGCCAGCAGTTACTCGACAGGGGGGGGAGGCAATCAGCCCCAGCATTTT.

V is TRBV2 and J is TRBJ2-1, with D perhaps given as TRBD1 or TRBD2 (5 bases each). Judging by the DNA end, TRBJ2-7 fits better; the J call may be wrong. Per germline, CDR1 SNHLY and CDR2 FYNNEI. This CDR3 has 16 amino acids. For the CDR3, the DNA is TGTGCCAGCAGTGTAGGGACGTATGACACCTACAATGAGCAGTACTTC. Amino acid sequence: CASSVGTYDTYNEQYF.

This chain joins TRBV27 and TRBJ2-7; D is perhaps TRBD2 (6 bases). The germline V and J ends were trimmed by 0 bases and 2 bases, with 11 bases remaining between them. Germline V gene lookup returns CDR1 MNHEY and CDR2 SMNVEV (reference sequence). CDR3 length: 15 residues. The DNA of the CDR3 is TGTGCCAGCAGTTTATCTCCTAGCGAAGCCTACGAGCAGTACTTC. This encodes CASSLSPSEAYEQYF.

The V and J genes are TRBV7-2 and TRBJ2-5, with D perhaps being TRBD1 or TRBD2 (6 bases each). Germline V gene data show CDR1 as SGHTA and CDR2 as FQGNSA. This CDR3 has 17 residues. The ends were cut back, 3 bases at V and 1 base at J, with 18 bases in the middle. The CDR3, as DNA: TGTGCCAGCAGCTTGGGGGGATGGGGGGCCCCCCAAGAGACCCAGTACTTC. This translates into CASSLGGWGAPQETQYF. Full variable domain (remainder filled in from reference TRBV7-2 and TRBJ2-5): GAGVSQSPSNKVTEKGKDVELRCDPISGHTALYWYRQSLGQGLEFLIYFQGNSAPDKSGLPSDRFSAERTGGSVSTLTIQRTQQEDSAVYLCASSLGGWGAPQETQYFGPGTRLLVL.

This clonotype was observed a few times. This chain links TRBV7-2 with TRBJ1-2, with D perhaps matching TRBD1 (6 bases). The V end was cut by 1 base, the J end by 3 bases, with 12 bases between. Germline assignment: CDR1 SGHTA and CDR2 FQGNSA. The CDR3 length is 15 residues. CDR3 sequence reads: CASSLVGGGDYGYTF. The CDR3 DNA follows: TGTGCCAGCAGCTTAGTTGGAGGGGGTGACTATGGCTACACCTTC.

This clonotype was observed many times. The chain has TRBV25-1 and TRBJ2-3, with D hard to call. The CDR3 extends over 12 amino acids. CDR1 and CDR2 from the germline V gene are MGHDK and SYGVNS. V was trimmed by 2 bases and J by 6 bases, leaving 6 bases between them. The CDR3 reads CASSEPVDTQYF. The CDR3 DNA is TGTGCCAGCAGTGAACCCGTGGATACGCAGTATTTT.

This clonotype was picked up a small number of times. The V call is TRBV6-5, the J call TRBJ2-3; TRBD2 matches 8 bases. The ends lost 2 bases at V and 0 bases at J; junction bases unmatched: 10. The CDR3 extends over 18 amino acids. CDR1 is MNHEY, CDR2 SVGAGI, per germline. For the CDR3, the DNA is TGTGCCAGCAGTTACGGCGGGGGGACGGCCGTCAGCACAGATACGCAGTATTTT. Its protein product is CASSYGGGTAVSTDTQYF.

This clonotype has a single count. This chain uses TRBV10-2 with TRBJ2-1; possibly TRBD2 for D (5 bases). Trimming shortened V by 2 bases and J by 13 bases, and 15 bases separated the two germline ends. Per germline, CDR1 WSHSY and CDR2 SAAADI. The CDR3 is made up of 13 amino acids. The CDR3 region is CASSEASLETQFF. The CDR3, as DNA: TGCGCCAGCAGTGAGGCTAGCTTAGAGACCCAGTTCTTC.

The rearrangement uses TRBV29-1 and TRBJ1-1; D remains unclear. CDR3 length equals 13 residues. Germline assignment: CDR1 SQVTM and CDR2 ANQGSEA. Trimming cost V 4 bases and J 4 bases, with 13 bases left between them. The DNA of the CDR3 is TGCAGCGTTGTCTCGGGGTATGCCACTGAAGCTTTCTTT. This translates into CSVVSGYATEAFF.

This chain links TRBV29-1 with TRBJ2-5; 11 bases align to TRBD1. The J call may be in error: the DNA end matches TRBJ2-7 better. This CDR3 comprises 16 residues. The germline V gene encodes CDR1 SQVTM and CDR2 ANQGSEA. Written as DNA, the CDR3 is TGCAGCGTTGTAACAGCGGACAGGGGGCCGACCTACGAGCAGTACTTC. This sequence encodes CSVVTADRGPTYEQYF.

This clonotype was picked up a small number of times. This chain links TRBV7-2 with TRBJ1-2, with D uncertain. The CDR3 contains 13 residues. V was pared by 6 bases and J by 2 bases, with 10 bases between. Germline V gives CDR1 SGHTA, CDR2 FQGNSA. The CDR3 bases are TGTGCCAGCAGTCCTAGCCCCAACTATGGCTACACCTTC. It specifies CASSPSPNYGYTF.

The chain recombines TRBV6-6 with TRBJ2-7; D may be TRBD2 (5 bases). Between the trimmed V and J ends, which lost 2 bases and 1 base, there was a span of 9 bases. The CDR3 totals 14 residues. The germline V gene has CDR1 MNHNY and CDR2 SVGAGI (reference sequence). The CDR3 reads CASSYPGISYEQYF. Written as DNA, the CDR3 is TGTGCCAGCAGTTACCCGGGGATTTCCTACGAGCAGTACTTC.

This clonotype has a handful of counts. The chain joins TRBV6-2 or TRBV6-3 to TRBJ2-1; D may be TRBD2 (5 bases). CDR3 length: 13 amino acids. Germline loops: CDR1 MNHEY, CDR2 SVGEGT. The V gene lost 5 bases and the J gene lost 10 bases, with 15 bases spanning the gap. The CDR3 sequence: CASSQGPPGEQFF. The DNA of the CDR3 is TGTGCCAGCAGTCAAGGGCCGCCGGGAGAGCAGTTCTTC.

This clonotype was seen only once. The CDR3 nucleotides are TGTGCCATCAGTGAAGGACAGGGGAGCAATCAGCCCCAGCATTTT. This encodes CAISEGQGSNQPQHF. J is TRBJ1-5 and V is TRBV10-3; the match to TRBD1 covers 9 bases. J gave up 1 base and V 3 bases, and 1 base lay outside the gene matches. CDR1 and CDR2 from the germline V gene are ENHRY and SYGVKD. This CDR3 spans 15 amino acids.

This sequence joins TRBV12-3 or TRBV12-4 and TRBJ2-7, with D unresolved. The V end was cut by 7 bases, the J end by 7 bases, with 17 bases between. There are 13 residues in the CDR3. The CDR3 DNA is TGTGCCAGCACCATCAATGTTGGATCTGAGCAGTACTTC. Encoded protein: CASTINVGSEQYF.